One sample yielded the 22 T cell receptor beta chains listed below, sequenced in a study of T cell responses to AZD1222 COVID-19 vaccine. Repertoires were generated with immunoSEQ multiplex PCR, while TCRdb's copy carries only in-frame clones and drops some. The sample gives about 130,000 clones, around nine tenths of which show up once; 1.1% is in the top ten. The starting material was peripheral blood, obtained 28 days after the second AZD1222 dose. All receptors come from an adult who received the AZD1222 COVID-19 vaccine.

The chain recombines TRBV6-5 with TRBJ1-1, with 9 bases that match TRBD1. Trimming removed 5 bases from V and 6 bases from J; junction bases left unmatched: 10. The CDR3 length is 15 residues. Germline V gives CDR1 MNHEY, CDR2 SVGAGI. The DNA for the CDR3 is TGTGCCAGCAGTCCGGGACAGGGAGTCAGCGCTGAAGCTTTCTTT. It codes for CASSPGQGVSAEAFF.

This chain uses TRBV6-5 with TRBJ1-4, with D possibly matching TRBD1 (5 bases). This CDR3 comprises 13 residues. The germline V gene has CDR1 MNHEY and CDR2 SVGAGI. V was trimmed by 7 bases and J by 6 bases, leaving 12 bases between them. CDR3 DNA sequence: TGTGCCAGCACCTCAAGGGGATATGAAAAACTGTTTTTT. Amino acid sequence: CASTSRGYEKLFF.

The chain employs TRBV10-3 and TRBJ1-1; no firm D call. Germline CDR1 reads ENHRY; CDR2 reads SYGVKD. Trimming left V 3 bases short and J 1 base short, with 3 bases between. This CDR3 contains 12 residues. In DNA, the CDR3 is TGTGCCATCAGTGAAGAGAACACTGAAGCTTTCTTT. Translated, it gives CAISEENTEAFF.

This chain links TRBV5-1 with TRBJ2-3, with 8 bases that match TRBD2. CDR3 length: 16 amino acids. Germline CDR1 and CDR2: SGHRS and YFSETQ. J was trimmed by 4 bases and V by 5 bases; bases with no gene match: 12. The CDR3 region is CASRLVGGAVSDTQYF. CDR3 DNA sequence: TGCGCCAGCAGATTAGTCGGGGGGGCCGTCTCAGATACGCAGTATTTT.

The V gene is TRBV7-2, the J gene TRBJ2-3; possibly TRBD2 for D (6 bases). Per germline, CDR1 SGHTA and CDR2 FQGNSA. Trimming took off 2 bases at V and 0 bases at J, with 9 bases between the two ends. CDR3 size: 15 residues. For the CDR3, the DNA is TGTGCCAGCAGCTTAAGCGGGCGTAGCACAGATACGCAGTATTTT. It encodes CASSLSGRSTDTQYF.

This clone was counted a few times. The rearrangement links TRBV5-1 to TRBJ1-5; unclear D gene. Trimming pared 0 bases from V and 0 bases from J, leaving 10 bases between. The germline V gene encodes CDR1 SGHRS and CDR2 YFSETQ. The CDR3 runs 16 residues. CDR3 sequence reads: CASSLGPINSNQPQHF. CDR3 nucleotides: TGCGCCAGCAGCTTGGGGCCGATAAATAGCAATCAGCCCCAGCATTTT.

The chain uses TRBV9 and TRBJ2-5; D remains unclear. Germline assignment: CDR1 SGDLS and CDR2 YYNGEE. The length of the CDR3 is 13 residues. V lost 3 bases, J lost 4 bases, and 10 bases lay in between. The CDR3 DNA follows: TGTGCCAGCAGCGCGGCTACGGGAGAGACCCAGTACTTC. Protein sequence: CASSAATGETQYF.

The rearrangement joins TRBV7-2 to TRBJ2-7, with 13 bases aligning to TRBD2. Germline V gene sequence: CDR1 SGHTA, CDR2 FQGNSA. This CDR3 has 16 amino acids. V shed 5 bases and J 3 bases; nucleotides not matched to a gene: 7. The CDR3 region is CASSAGTSGKRYEQYF. The CDR3 nucleotides are TGTGCCAGCAGCGCCGGGACTAGCGGGAAACGCTACGAGCAGTACTTC.

The chain carries TRBV4-2 and TRBJ1-2; perhaps TRBD1 as D (5 bases). The germline CDR1 and CDR2 sequences are LGHNA and YNFKEQ. Trimming removed 0 bases at V and 0 bases at J, with 11 bases between. The CDR3 has 16 residues. The CDR3, as DNA: TGTGCCAGCAGCCAAGATTCACAGGAACCTAACTATGGCTACACCTTC. Protein sequence: CASSQDSQEPNYGYTF.

The genes are TRBV6-5 and TRBJ2-2, with 7 positions matching TRBD1. This CDR3 is built from 15 residues. With 5 bases clipped from V and 5 bases from J, the junction kept 8 bases outside the gene matches. In germline, CDR1 is MNHEY, CDR2 SVGAGI. For the CDR3, the DNA is TGTGCCAGCAGTCTACAGGGGACGGAGACCGGGGAGCTGTTTTTT. Its translation is CASSLQGTETGELFF.

A note on this clone: The sample has other DNA sequences that encode this CDR3 too. The chain carries TRBV5-1 and TRBJ1-1; no definite D call. Trimming pared 5 bases from V and 1 base from J, leaving 9 bases between. The CDR3 sequence is 13 residues long. Germline lookup yields CDR1 SGHRS and CDR2 YFSETQ. CDR3 region: CASREGGNTEAFF. DNA for the CDR3: TGCGCCAGCAGGGAGGGTGGGAACACTGAAGCTTTCTTT. The full variable domain, rest sourced from reference TRBV5-1 and TRBJ1-1, is KAGVTQTPRYLIKTRGQQVTLSCSPISGHRSVSWYQQTPGQGLQFLFEYFSETQRNKGNFPGRFSGRQFSNSRSEMNVSTLELGDSALYLCASREGGNTEAFFGQGTRLTVV.

As for this clone: The sample carries other DNA sequences with the same CDR3. This rearrangement joins TRBV5-1 to TRBJ1-1, with TRBD1 matching over 8 bases. The ends lost 3 bases at V and 2 bases at J; junction bases unmatched: 3. Looked up from germline, CDR1 is SGHRS and CDR2 is YFSETQ. This CDR3 spans 14 amino acids. The CDR3 nucleotides read TGCGCCAGCAGCTCCGGGACAGGAAACACTGAAGCTTTCTTT. This translates into CASSSGTGNTEAFF.

The rearrangement links TRBV3-1 (or the pseudogene TRBV3-2) to TRBJ1-5; no firm D call. V lost 0 bases and J lost 0, with 15 bases in between. Germline CDR1 and CDR2: LGHDT and YNNKEL (reference sequence). The CDR3 spans 18 residues. The CDR3 nucleotides read TGTGCCAGCAGCCAAGATCTAGCGGCAGGCTATAGCAATCAGCCCCAGCATTTT. Amino acids: CASSQDLAAGYSNQPQHF.

The rearrangement links TRBV9 to TRBJ2-2; the match to TRBD1 covers 7 bases. V lost 0 bases to trimming and J lost 7 bases; unmatched junction nucleotides: 6. This CDR3 region has 15 residues. Germline lookup yields CDR1 SGDLS and CDR2 YYNGEE. The CDR3 region has the DNA TGTGCCAGCAGCGTAGCAGGCAGGGGGATCGGGGAGCTGTTTTTT. Amino acid sequence: CASSVAGRGIGELFF.

The J gene is TRBJ2-3, the V gene TRBV29-1; D is unresolved. Trimming left V 1 base short and J 2 bases short, with 22 bases between. The CDR3 spans 18 residues. Germline V gene lookup returns CDR1 SQVTM and CDR2 ANQGSEA. The chain's CDR3 is CSVEVRVSRQTYTDTQYF. CDR3 DNA: TGCAGCGTTGAAGTACGGGTCTCTCGTCAGACATACACAGATACGCAGTATTTT.

The rearrangement links TRBV6-5 to TRBJ1-1, with 8 positions matching TRBD1. From germline, CDR1 is MNHEY and CDR2 SVGAGI. The V gene end was trimmed by 4 bases and the J gene end by 9 bases; junction bases not matched to a gene: 4. CDR3 length: 12 amino acids. CDR3 region: CASSFRQGKAFF. The CDR3 DNA is TGTGCCAGCAGTTTTCGACAGGGGAAAGCTTTCTTT.

In its sample, this clone was seen once. The chain's CDR3 is CASSWPAGGIYGYTF. In DNA form, the CDR3 reads TGTGCCAGCAGCTGGCCCGCCGGGGGTATCTATGGCTACACCTTC. The chain couples TRBV7-9 to TRBJ1-2; D is possibly TRBD1 (5 bases). The CDR3 has 15 residues. The germline gives CDR1 SEHNR, CDR2 FQNEAQ (reference sequence). Trimming took off 4 bases at V and 4 bases at J, with 16 bases between the two ends. The full variable domain, completed using reference TRBV7-9 and TRBJ1-2, is DTGVSQNPRHKITKRGQNVTFRCDPISEHNRLYWYRQTLGQGPEFLTYFQNEAQLEKSRLLSDRFSAERPKGSFSTLEIQRTEQGDSAMYLCASSWPAGGIYGYTFGSGTRLTVV.

The chain recombines TRBV6-5 with TRBJ2-1; perhaps D is TRBD1 or TRBD2 (5 bases each). From germline, CDR1 is MNHEY and CDR2 SVGAGI. The CDR3 sequence is 15 residues long. Deletions cut 6 bases from V and 8 bases from J, with 20 bases between. The CDR3 region has the DNA TGTGCCAGCAGGACGGGGCTTAGGGCGAGCGATGAGCAGTTCTTC. Residues: CASRTGLRASDEQFF.

On this clone itself: Other DNA sequences in the sample encode the same CDR3. The chain carries TRBV6-5 and TRBJ1-4; D gene uncertain. There are 13 residues in the CDR3. V lost 3 bases, J lost 5 bases, and 7 bases lay in between. Germline V gene sequence: CDR1 MNHEY, CDR2 SVGAGI. CDR3 residues: CASSYGHNEKLFF. The DNA for the CDR3 is TGTGCCAGCAGTTATGGGCACAATGAAAAACTGTTTTTT.

The chain carries TRBV27 and TRBJ1-2, with 9 bases matching TRBD1. Germline CDR1 and CDR2: MNHEY and SMNVEV (reference sequence). Trimming at V came to 6 bases and at J to 6 bases, leaving 5 bases not matched to a gene. The CDR3 consists of 13 residues. In nucleotides, the CDR3 is TGTGCCAGCAGCTCCGACAGGGGGAATGGCTACACCTTC. This translates into CASSSDRGNGYTF.

The rearrangement links TRBV27 to TRBJ2-3; either TRBD1 or TRBD2 may fit D (6 bases each). CDR1 and CDR2 (germline): MNHEY, SMNVEV (reference sequence). The CDR3 consists of 16 residues. The V gene lost 8 bases and the J gene lost 2 bases, with 20 bases spanning the gap. CDR3 coding DNA: TGTGCCAGCTCTCGCGCTACGGGGGCAGCCACAGATACGCAGTATTTT. Translation: CASSRATGAATDTQYF.

This rearrangement joins TRBV7-2 to TRBJ1-6, with D uncertain. V was pared by 5 bases and J by 5 bases, with 7 bases between. The CDR3 length is 13 residues. Germline CDR1 is SGHTA and CDR2 is FQGNSA. The CDR3 nucleotides are TGTGCCAGCAGCCCTATAAATAATTCACCCCTCCACTTT. Amino acid sequence: CASSPINNSPLHF. Filled out from reference TRBV7-2 and TRBJ1-6, the complete variable domain reads GAGVSQSPSNKVTEKGKDVELRCDPISGHTALYWYRQSLGQGLEFLIYFQGNSAPDKSGLPSDRFSAERTGGSVSTLTIQRTQQEDSAVYLCASSPINNSPLHFGNGTRLTVT.